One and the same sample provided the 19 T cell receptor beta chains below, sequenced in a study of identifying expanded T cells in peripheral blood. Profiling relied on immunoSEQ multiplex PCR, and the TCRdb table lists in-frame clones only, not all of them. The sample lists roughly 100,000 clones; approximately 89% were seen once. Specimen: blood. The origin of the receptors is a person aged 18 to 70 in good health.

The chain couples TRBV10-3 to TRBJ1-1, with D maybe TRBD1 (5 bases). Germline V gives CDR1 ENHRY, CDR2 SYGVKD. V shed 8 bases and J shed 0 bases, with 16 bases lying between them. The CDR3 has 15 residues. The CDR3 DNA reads TGTGCCATCGGAGGGGACGGGCGGTTGAACACTGAAGCTTTCTTT. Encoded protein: CAIGGDGRLNTEAFF.

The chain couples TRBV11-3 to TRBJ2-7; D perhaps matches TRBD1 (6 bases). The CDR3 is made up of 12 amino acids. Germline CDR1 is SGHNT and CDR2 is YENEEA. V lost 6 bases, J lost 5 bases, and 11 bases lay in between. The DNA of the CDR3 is TGTGCCAGCAGGGGCAGGGGCCACGAGCAGTACTTC. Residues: CASRGRGHEQYF.

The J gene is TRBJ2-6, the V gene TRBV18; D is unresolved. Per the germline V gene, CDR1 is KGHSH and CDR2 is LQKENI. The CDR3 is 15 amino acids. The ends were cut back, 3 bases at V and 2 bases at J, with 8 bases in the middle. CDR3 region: CASSPPVTGANVLTF. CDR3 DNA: TGTGCCAGCTCACCGCCGGTTACTGGGGCCAACGTCCTGACTTTC.

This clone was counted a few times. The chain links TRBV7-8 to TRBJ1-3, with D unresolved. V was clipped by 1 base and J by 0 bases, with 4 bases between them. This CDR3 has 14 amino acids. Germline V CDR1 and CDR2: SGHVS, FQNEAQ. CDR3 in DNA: TGTGCCAGCAGCTTAGGGATCTCTGGAAACACCATATATTTT. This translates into CASSLGISGNTIYF.

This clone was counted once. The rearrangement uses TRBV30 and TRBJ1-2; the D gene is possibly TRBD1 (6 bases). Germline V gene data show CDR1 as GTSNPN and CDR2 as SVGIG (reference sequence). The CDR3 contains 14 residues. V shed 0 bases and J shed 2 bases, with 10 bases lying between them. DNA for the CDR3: TGTGCCTGGAGTGTACAGGGTGGCAACTATGGCTACACCTTC. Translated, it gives CAWSVQGGNYGYTF.

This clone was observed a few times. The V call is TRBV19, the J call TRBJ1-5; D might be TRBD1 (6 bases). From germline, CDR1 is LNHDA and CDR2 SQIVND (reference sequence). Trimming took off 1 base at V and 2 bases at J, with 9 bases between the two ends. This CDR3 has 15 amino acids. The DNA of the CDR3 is TGTGCCAGTAGTATAGGGGCAGGGGGCAATCAGCCCCAGCATTTT. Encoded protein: CASSIGAGGNQPQHF. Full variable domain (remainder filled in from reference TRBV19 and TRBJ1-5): DGGITQSPKYLFRKEGQNVTLSCEQNLNHDAMYWYRQDPGQGLRLIYYSQIVNDFQKGDIAEGYSVSREKKESFPLTVTSAQKNPTAFYLCASSIGAGGNQPQHFGDGTRLSIL.

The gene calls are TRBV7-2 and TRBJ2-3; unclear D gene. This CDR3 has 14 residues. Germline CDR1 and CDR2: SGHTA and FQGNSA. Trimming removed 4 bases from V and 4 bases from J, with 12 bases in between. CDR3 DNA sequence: TGTGCCAGCAGCTCGGCGACTCAGCCAGATACGCAGTATTTT. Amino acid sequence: CASSSATQPDTQYF.

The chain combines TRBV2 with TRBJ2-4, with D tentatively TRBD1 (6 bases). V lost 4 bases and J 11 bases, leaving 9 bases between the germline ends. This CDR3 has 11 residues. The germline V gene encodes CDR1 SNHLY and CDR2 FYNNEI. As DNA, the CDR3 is TGTGCCAGCAGTGTAACAGGGTTTCAGTACTTC. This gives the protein CASSVTGFQYF.

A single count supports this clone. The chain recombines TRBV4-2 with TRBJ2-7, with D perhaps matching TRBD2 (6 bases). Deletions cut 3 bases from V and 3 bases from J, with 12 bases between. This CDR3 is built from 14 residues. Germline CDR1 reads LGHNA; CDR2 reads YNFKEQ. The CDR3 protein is CASSQARGLYEQYF. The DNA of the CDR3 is TGTGCCAGCAGCCAGGCGAGGGGACTCTACGAGCAGTACTTC.

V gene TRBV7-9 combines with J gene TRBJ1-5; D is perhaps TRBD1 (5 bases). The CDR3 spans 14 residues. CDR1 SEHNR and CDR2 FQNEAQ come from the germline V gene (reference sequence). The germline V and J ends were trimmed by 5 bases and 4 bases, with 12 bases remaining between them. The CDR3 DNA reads TGTGCCAGCAGCCCAGGGACTACAAATCAGCCCCAGCATTTT. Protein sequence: CASSPGTTNQPQHF.

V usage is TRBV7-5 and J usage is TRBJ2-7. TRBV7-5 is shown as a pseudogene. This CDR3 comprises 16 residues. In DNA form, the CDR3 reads TGTGCCAGAAGCTTAGTTCAACGGACCCACTCCTACGAGCAGTACTTC. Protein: CARSLVQRTHSYEQYF.

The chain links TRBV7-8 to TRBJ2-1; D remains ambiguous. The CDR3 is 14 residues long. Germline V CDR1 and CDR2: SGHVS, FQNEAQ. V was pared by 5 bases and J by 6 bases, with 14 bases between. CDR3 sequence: CASSLNSAPNEQFF. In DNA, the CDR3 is TGTGCCAGCAGCCTAAACAGCGCTCCCAATGAGCAGTTCTTC. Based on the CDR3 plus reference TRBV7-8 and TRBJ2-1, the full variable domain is GAGVSQSPRYKVAKRGQDVALRCDPISGHVSLFWYQQALGQGPEFLTYFQNEAQLDKSGLPSDRFFAERPEGSVSTLKIQRTQQEDSAVYLCASSLNSAPNEQFFGPGTRLTVL.

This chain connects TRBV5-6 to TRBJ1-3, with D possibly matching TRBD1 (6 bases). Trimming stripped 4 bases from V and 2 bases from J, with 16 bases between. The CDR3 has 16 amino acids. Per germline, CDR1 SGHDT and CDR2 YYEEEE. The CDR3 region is CASSLFGAGAGNTIYF. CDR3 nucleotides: TGTGCCAGCAGCCTTTTTGGGGCAGGGGCTGGAAACACCATATATTTT.

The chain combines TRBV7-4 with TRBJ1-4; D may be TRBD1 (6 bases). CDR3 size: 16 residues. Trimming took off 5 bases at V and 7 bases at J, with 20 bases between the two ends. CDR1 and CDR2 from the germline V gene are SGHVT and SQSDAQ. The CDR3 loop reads CASSPKRQEEGEKLFF. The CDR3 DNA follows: TGTGCCAGCAGCCCCAAGCGACAGGAGGAAGGTGAAAAACTGTTTTTT.

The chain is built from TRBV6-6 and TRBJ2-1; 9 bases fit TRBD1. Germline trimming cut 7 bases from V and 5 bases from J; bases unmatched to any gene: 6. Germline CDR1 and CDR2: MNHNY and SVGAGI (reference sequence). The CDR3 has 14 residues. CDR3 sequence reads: CASTLGTGNNEQFF. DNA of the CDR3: TGTGCCAGCACTCTAGGGACAGGGAACAATGAGCAGTTCTTC.

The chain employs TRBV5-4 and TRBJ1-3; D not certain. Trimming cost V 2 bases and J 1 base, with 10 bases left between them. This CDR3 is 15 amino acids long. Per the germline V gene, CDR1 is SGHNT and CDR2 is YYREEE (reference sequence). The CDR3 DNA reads TGTGCCAGCAGCTTTTCTTCAGGATCTGGAAACACCATATATTTT. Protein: CASSFSSGSGNTIYF.

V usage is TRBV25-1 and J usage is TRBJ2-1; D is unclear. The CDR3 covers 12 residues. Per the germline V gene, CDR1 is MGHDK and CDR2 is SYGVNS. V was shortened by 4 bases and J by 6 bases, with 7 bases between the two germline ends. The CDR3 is CASSVGVNEQFF. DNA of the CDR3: TGTGCCAGCAGTGTCGGAGTCAATGAGCAGTTCTTC.

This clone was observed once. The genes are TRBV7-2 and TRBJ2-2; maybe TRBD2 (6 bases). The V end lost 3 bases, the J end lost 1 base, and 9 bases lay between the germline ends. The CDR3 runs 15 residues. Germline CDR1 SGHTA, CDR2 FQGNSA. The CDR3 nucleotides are TGTGCCAGCAGCTTCGGGAGAGGGAACACCGGGGAGCTGTTTTTT. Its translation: CASSFGRGNTGELFF.

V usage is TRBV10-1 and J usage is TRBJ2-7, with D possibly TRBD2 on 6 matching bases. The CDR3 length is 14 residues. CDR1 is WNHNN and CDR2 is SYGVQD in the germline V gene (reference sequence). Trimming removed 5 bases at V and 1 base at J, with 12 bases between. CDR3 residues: CASSSRDSSYEQYF. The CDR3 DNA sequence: TGCGCCAGCAGTTCCCGGGACTCATCCTACGAGCAGTACTTC.